This T cell receptor beta chain originates from a study of blood T cell repertoires in COVID-19. Study at large: Acute-phase and convalescent COVID-19 samples originated in the United States, Italy and Spain.

The authors' processing: How many nucleated cells were present was estimated from reference gene primer amplification. Sequenced by immunoSEQ multiplex PCR; TCRdb stores in-frame clones only, minus some. V, J and clone size derive from that table, while D and trimming were established from the DNA sequence. The sample shows about 140,000 clones, almost 90% of them seen only once. V was pared by 3 bases and J by 8 bases, with 13 bases between. CDR1 and CDR2 (germline): GTSNPN, SVGIG (reference sequence). The CDR3 is 12 residues long. The chain combines TRBV30 with TRBJ1-2; D is unresolved. Sequenced: peripheral blood. The receptor was isolated from a man between 45 and 60 years old with active or convalescent COVID-19. DNA of the CDR3: TGTGCCTGGAGCGGTCTTTCCATGGGCTACACCTTC. It specifies CAWSGLSMGYTF.